This T cell receptor beta chain stems from a study of response to subunit inactivated influenza vaccine. TCRdb ran MiXCR on the RT-PCR reads and lists one entry per CDR3 protein. The top ten hold roughly a tenth of the sample, which has roughly 790,000 distinct CDR3 sequences, about 20% seen once. Study outcomes and limitations: There was a suggestion from the authors that each seasonal influenza vaccination recruits few new T cells.

Germline V lookup: CDR1 MDHEN, CDR2 SYDVKM. This CDR3 is 13 amino acids long. With respect to this clonotype: The target antigen is unknown.

The sequenced sample was PBMCs from blood, obtained more than 4 days after vaccination. The V call is TRBV28, the J call TRBJ2-3; D is undetermined. This TCR derives from a man aged 45-60 years who received an inactivated influenza vaccine. CDR3 loop: CVTLGRSTDTQYF. The CDR3 DNA is TGTGTCACCCTTGGGCGAAGCACAGATACGCAGTATTTT.